Each of the 23 T cell receptor beta chains below was sequenced from the same sample in a study of blood T cell repertoires in COVID-19. Repertoires were generated with immunoSEQ multiplex PCR, while TCRdb's copy carries only in-frame clones and drops some. The sample lists approximately 38,000 clones; around 89% were seen once. Material for sequencing was peripheral blood. The receptors were gathered from a man younger than 40 with active or convalescent COVID-19.

The chain uses TRBV7-3 and TRBJ1-1; TRBD1 agrees at 10 bases. After removal of 2 bases from V and 5 bases from J, the junction contained 2 bases not matched to a gene. The CDR3 is made up of 14 amino acids. From germline, CDR1 is SGHTA and CDR2 FQGTGA. CDR3 DNA: TGTGCCAGCAGCTTACGACAGGGGGCTACTGAAGCTTTCTTT. The encoded protein is CASSLRQGATEAFF.

This chain links TRBV5-8 with TRBJ1-1; 10 bases line up with TRBD1. The CDR3 totals 15 residues. CDR1 is SGHTS, CDR2 YDEGEE, per germline. V lost 5 bases to trimming and J lost 6 bases; unmatched junction nucleotides: 10. In nucleotides, the CDR3 is TGTGCCAGCAGTCGCCCGGGACAGGGGATCCCTGAAGCTTTCTTT. The encoded protein is CASSRPGQGIPEAFF.

The chain recombines TRBV2 with TRBJ1-1, with 9 nucleotides matching TRBD1. J was trimmed by 1 base and V by 6 bases; bases with no gene match: 0. The V gene's germline CDR1 is SNHLY and CDR2 FYNNEI. This CDR3 has 13 residues. The CDR3 sequence: CASRGQGNTEAFF. In nucleotides, the CDR3 is TGTGCCAGCAGGGGACAGGGGAACACTGAAGCTTTCTTT.

This clone has only a few counts. The rearrangement joins TRBV7-2 to TRBJ2-1; D gene uncertain. Trimming took 2 bases from V and 8 from J, leaving 7 bases between them. There are 12 residues in the CDR3. Per germline, CDR1 SGHTA and CDR2 FQGNSA. This CDR3 is CASSLTKYEQFF. CDR3 sequence (DNA): TGTGCCAGCAGCTTAACAAAGTATGAGCAGTTCTTC.

The chain carries TRBV7-9 and TRBJ2-7; D remains unclear. Germline lookup yields CDR1 SEHNR and CDR2 FQNEAQ (reference sequence). Between the trimmed V and J ends, which lost 1 base and 0 bases, there was a span of 7 bases. The CDR3 runs 14 residues. In DNA, the CDR3 is TGTGCCAGCAGCTTAGTTGCTAGCTCCTACGAGCAGTACTTC. This encodes CASSLVASSYEQYF.

V usage is TRBV12-3 or TRBV12-4 and J usage is TRBJ2-3, with D unclear. V lost 3 bases and J 0 bases, leaving 4 bases between the germline ends. There are 13 residues in the CDR3. The CDR3 coding sequence is TGTGCCAGCAGTTTTGGCAGCACAGATACGCAGTATTTT. It specifies CASSFGSTDTQYF.

This sequence joins TRBV6-5 and TRBJ1-3; D unresolved. Trimming removed 7 bases from V and 0 bases from J, with 7 bases in between. Looked up from germline, CDR1 is MNHEY and CDR2 is SVGAGI. The CDR3 loop spans 13 amino acids. The CDR3 is CASKRGSGNTIYF. CDR3 DNA sequence: TGTGCCAGCAAGCGGGGCTCTGGAAACACCATATATTTT.

This rearrangement joins TRBV10-1 to TRBJ1-5; D gene uncertain. This CDR3 comprises 11 residues. Trimming pared 7 bases from V and 6 bases from J, leaving 7 bases between. Germline V CDR1 and CDR2: WNHNN, SYGVQD (reference sequence). Here the CDR3 reads CASKGSQPQHF. In DNA form, the CDR3 reads TGCGCCAGCAAAGGGAGTCAGCCCCAGCATTTT.

CDR3: CAMRLAGGWHNEQFF. CDR3 DNA sequence: TGTGCCATGCGACTAGCGGGAGGTTGGCACAATGAGCAGTTCTTC. J is TRBJ2-1 and V is TRBV24-1, with 13 positions matching TRBD2. Unmatched junction bases numbered 8, after V lost 11 bases and J lost 5 bases. The CDR3 is made up of 15 amino acids. Germline V gene data show CDR1 as KGHDR and CDR2 as SFDVKD.

The genes are TRBV18 and TRBJ2-5; 7 bases map to TRBD1. Germline CDR1 and CDR2: KGHSH and LQKENI. This CDR3 has 14 residues. V lost 5 bases to trimming and J lost 2 bases; unmatched junction nucleotides: 5. CDR3 sequence: CASSANRGQETQYF. As DNA, the CDR3 is TGTGCCAGCTCAGCTAACAGGGGACAAGAGACCCAGTACTTC.

This clone was picked up one time. The gene calls are TRBV19 and TRBJ1-6; TRBD1 matches at 8 bases. The germline gives CDR1 LNHDA, CDR2 SQIVND (reference sequence). The CDR3 runs to 16 residues. V was pared by 6 bases and J by 1 base, with 5 bases of the junction left unmatched. CDR3 protein: CASSQGAGSYNSPLHF. For the CDR3, the DNA is TGTGCCAGTAGCCAGGGGGCGGGATCCTATAATTCACCCCTCCACTTT.

The V and J genes are TRBV6-5 and TRBJ1-2; no clear D. In germline, CDR1 is MNHEY, CDR2 SVGAGI. Trimming left V 2 bases short and J 4 bases short, with 14 bases between. CDR3 size: 15 residues. The CDR3 reads CASSYPNGRGYGYTF. The CDR3 bases are TGTGCCAGCAGTTACCCCAACGGACGGGGCTATGGCTACACCTTC.

The rearrangement links TRBV29-1 to TRBJ2-5; possibly TRBD1 for D (6 bases). Germline CDR1 is SQVTM and CDR2 is ANQGSEA. V lost 0 bases and J 2 bases, leaving 22 bases between the germline ends. This CDR3 is built from 18 residues. Here the CDR3 DNA reads TGCAGCGTTGAAGATTGGGTACTAGGACAGAAGGATCAAGAGACCCAGTACTTC. Its translation: CSVEDWVLGQKDQETQYF. The variable domain in full, with the rest retrieved from reference TRBV29-1 and TRBJ2-5, is SAVISQKPSRDICQRGTSLTIQCQVDSQVTMMFWYRQQPGQSLTLIATANQGSEATYESGFVIDKFPISRPNLTFSTLTVSNMSPEDSSIYLCSVEDWVLGQKDQETQYFGPGTRLLVL.

The J gene is TRBJ1-1, the V gene TRBV2, with TRBD1 identical over 7 bases. Unmatched junction bases numbered 5, after V lost 6 bases and J lost 1 base. Per germline, CDR1 SNHLY and CDR2 FYNNEI. CDR3 length equals 14 residues. CDR3 region: CASRLTGSNTEAFF. As DNA, the CDR3 is TGTGCCAGCAGGTTGACAGGGTCGAACACTGAAGCTTTCTTT.

This chain uses TRBV6-5 with TRBJ2-7, with a tentative D call TRBD1 (5 bases). The CDR3 runs 13 residues. The V end was cut by 5 bases, the J end by 0 bases, with 8 bases between. Looked up from germline, CDR1 is MNHEY and CDR2 is SVGAGI. This CDR3 is CASSLTASYEQYF. CDR3 coding DNA: TGTGCCAGCAGTCTGACAGCCTCCTACGAGCAGTACTTC.

The V call is TRBV2, the J call TRBJ1-6; TRBD1 might be the D (6 bases). The CDR3 has 14 residues. V lost 6 bases, J lost 8 bases, and 14 bases lay in between. Germline lookup yields CDR1 SNHLY and CDR2 FYNNEI. The CDR3 DNA is TGTGCCAGCAGGGCCGACAGGTGGGATTCACCCCTCCACTTT. The encoded protein is CASRADRWDSPLHF.

This sequence joins TRBV10-2 and TRBJ2-1; 7 bases line up with TRBD2. CDR3 size: 17 residues. Germline V CDR1 and CDR2: WSHSY, SAAADI. J gave up 5 bases and V 7 bases, and 17 bases lay outside the gene matches. The CDR3 bases are TGCGCCAGCAATACAAAAGCCGGGGGGTTGGGAGACAATGAGCAGTTCTTC. Protein product: CASNTKAGGLGDNEQFF.

This clone was picked up one time. V and J are TRBV19 and TRBJ2-3, with TRBD2 as a possible D gene (5 bases). The CDR3 runs 14 residues. The V gene lost 8 bases and the J gene lost 0 bases, with 12 bases spanning the gap. Germline V gene sequence: CDR1 LNHDA, CDR2 SQIVND (reference sequence). CDR3 in amino acids: CASRDSGSTDTQYF. The CDR3 DNA sequence: TGTGCCAGTCGGGATTCTGGGAGCACAGATACGCAGTATTTT.

The genes are TRBV5-1 and TRBJ1-2; D is uncertain. Germline CDR1 is SGHRS and CDR2 is YFSETQ. Trimming removed 1 base at V and 0 bases at J, with 10 bases between. This CDR3 is 15 amino acids long. The CDR3 DNA sequence: TGCGCCAGCAGCTTGAGCGGGTACGCTAACTATGGCTACACCTTC. Its protein product is CASSLSGYANYGYTF.

The rearrangement joins TRBV7-2 to TRBJ2-5; 8 nucleotides agree with TRBD1. V dropped 1 base and J dropped 7; count of bases not matched to a gene: 8. The CDR3 is 15 residues long. Germline CDR1 SGHTA, CDR2 FQGNSA. The CDR3 protein is CASSLGTGTSGTQYF. In DNA, the CDR3 is TGTGCCAGCAGCTTAGGGACAGGGACCTCAGGGACCCAGTACTTC.

V usage is TRBV6-4 and J usage is TRBJ2-3; 11 bases agree with TRBD2. Trimming cost V 6 bases and J 3 bases; bases outside gene matches: 2. Germline-derived CDR1 and CDR2 are MRHNA and SNTAGT. The CDR3 loop spans 14 amino acids. DNA of the CDR3: TGTGCCAGCAGAGTAGCGGGGGGGACAGATACGCAGTATTTT. Residues: CASRVAGGTDTQYF.

This clone was detected a few times. J is TRBJ1-4 and V is TRBV7-9; tentatively, D is TRBD1 (5 bases). V was shortened by 5 bases and J by 8 bases, with 18 bases between the two germline ends. Germline CDR1 and CDR2: SEHNR and FQNEAQ (reference sequence). This CDR3 is 15 amino acids long. CDR3 DNA sequence: TGTGCCAGCAGCCCCTGGGGAGGGGAGGAAGAAAAACTGTTTTTT. Its protein is CASSPWGGEEEKLFF.

The gene calls are TRBV19 and TRBJ2-6; 7 bases line up with TRBD1. The CDR3 is 16 amino acids. V was pared by 4 bases and J by 2 bases, with 5 bases of the junction left unmatched. Germline-derived CDR1 and CDR2 are LNHDA and SQIVND (reference sequence). As DNA, the CDR3 is TGTGCCAGTAGTAACACAGGGGTCCCTGGGGCCAACGTCCTGACTTTC. It encodes CASSNTGVPGANVLTF.